The 30 T cell receptor beta chains in this list originate from one sample, sequenced in a study of cytomegalovirus exposure and HLA in healthy donors listed by TCRdb under 2017. Libraries were built with the immunoSEQ multiplex PCR assay. For the multiplex PCR, a mixture combining 60 forward primers for TCR Vbeta segments and 13 reverse primers for TCR Jbeta segments was used. TCRdb obtained this table from immuneACCESS and retained in-frame rearrangements with V and J assigned. These tables miss some clones; where compared with another copy, unresolved V genes account for less than half of the shortfall, and the remainder is unexplained. In all, the sample holds 150,000 or so clones, and about 80% of those were seen once. 13% of the sample is in the top ten clones. The sample was PBMCs. The receptors here all came from a man aged 25 to 40 in good health and CMV-seropositive.

This chain connects TRBV13 to TRBJ2-7; D is possibly TRBD2 (6 bases). Germline loops: CDR1 PRHDT, CDR2 FYEKMQ (reference sequence). The V end was cut by 5 bases, the J end by 7 bases, with 18 bases between. The CDR3 loop spans 14 amino acids. For the CDR3, the DNA is TGTGCCAGCAGCAACAAACCTAGCGTCCGGGAGCAGTACTTC. It specifies CASSNKPSVREQYF.

The chain recombines TRBV19 with TRBJ2-3; TRBD2 matches at 10 bases. The CDR3 contains 18 residues. The trim removed 4 bases at V and 0 bases at J, leaving 10 bases unmatched. Germline V gene data show CDR1 as LNHDA and CDR2 as SQIVND (reference sequence). CDR3 loop: CASSTLRRTSGSTDTQYF. The CDR3 coding sequence is TGTGCCAGTAGTACCCTGAGGAGGACTAGCGGTAGCACAGATACGCAGTATTTT.

The rearrangement uses TRBV7-3 and TRBJ2-2, with TRBD1 matching over 10 bases. Germline loops: CDR1 SGHTA, CDR2 FQGTGA. V shed 5 bases, J shed 6 bases, and the junction held 9 bases outside the gene matches. The CDR3 spans 16 residues. CDR3 coding DNA: TGTGCCAGCAGCCCGTCCGGGACAGGGGACGCCGGGGAGCTGTTTTTT. It specifies CASSPSGTGDAGELFF.

This clone appeared once. This rearrangement joins TRBV11-2 to TRBJ2-3, with TRBD2 matching over 8 bases. Germline lookup yields CDR1 SGHAT and CDR2 FQNNGV. This CDR3 has 16 residues. The junction had 12 bases not matched to a gene; V was cut back by 5 bases and J by 5 bases. This CDR3 is CASSIGAGVPLDTQYF. The DNA for the CDR3 is TGTGCCAGCAGCATAGGAGCGGGAGTCCCGCTAGATACGCAGTATTTT.

This clone was seen more than once but under ten times. This sequence joins TRBV25-1 and TRBJ2-5; 8 bases line up with TRBD1. The CDR3 has 15 residues. With 4 bases clipped from V and 4 bases from J, the junction kept 8 bases outside the gene matches. Germline V lookup: CDR1 MGHDK, CDR2 SYGVNS. CDR3 nucleotides: TGTGCCAGCAGTGCTGGACAGGGAGGAGGAGAGACCCAGTACTTC. Its translation is CASSAGQGGGETQYF.

The chain combines TRBV2 with TRBJ2-7, with TRBD2 identical over 9 bases. Germline CDR1 is SNHLY and CDR2 is FYNNEI. The CDR3 has 13 amino acids. V shed 4 bases and J 7 bases; nucleotides not matched to a gene: 5. The CDR3 DNA reads TGTGCCAGCAGTGTAGCGGGAGTAGCTGAGCAGTACTTC. Amino acid sequence: CASSVAGVAEQYF.

The chain links TRBV28 to TRBJ2-3, with a tentative D call TRBD2 (6 bases). The CDR3 is made up of 13 amino acids. Trimming removed 7 bases from V and 6 bases from J, with 14 bases in between. Germline assignment: CDR1 MDHEN and CDR2 SYDVKM. The CDR3 DNA reads as TGTGCCAGCATAGGAGGGCGGGACGATACGCAGTATTTT. Protein sequence: CASIGGRDDTQYF.

The chain carries TRBV4-2 and TRBJ2-3; the D gene is possibly TRBD2 (5 bases). This CDR3 contains 15 residues. V was pared by 2 bases and J by 0 bases, with 9 bases between. Germline V lookup: CDR1 LGHNA, CDR2 YNFKEQ. In DNA, the CDR3 is TGTGCCAGCAGCCAACTAGCAGGAAGCACAGATACGCAGTATTTT. Residues: CASSQLAGSTDTQYF.

The chain uses TRBV4-2 and TRBJ2-7, with a tentative D call TRBD1 (5 bases). Deletions cut 9 bases from V and 2 bases from J, with 17 bases between. The CDR3 extends over 14 amino acids. From germline, CDR1 is LGHNA and CDR2 YNFKEQ. DNA of the CDR3: TGTGCCAGTGCCGAGGCAGGGCAAACCTACGAGCAGTACTTC. Amino acid sequence: CASAEAGQTYEQYF.

This clone was counted only a few times. The chain carries TRBV14 and TRBJ1-1; D not resolved. This CDR3 has 12 residues. Germline CDR1 reads SGHDN; CDR2 reads FVKESK. V dropped 3 bases and J dropped 8 bases, with 10 bases sitting between them. CDR3 sequence (DNA): TGTGCCAGCAGCCATAGCCGTCTAGAAGCTTTCTTT. Translation: CASSHSRLEAFF.

The chain combines TRBV4-2 with TRBJ2-5; 9 bases match TRBD2. The J call could be wrong; TRBJ2-7 is a better fit for the DNA end. The CDR3 sequence is 16 residues long. Germline V gene data show CDR1 as LGHNA and CDR2 as YNFKEQ. CDR3 DNA: TGTGCCAGCAGCCAAGGGATAGCGGGAGCTACCTACGAGCAGTACTTC. Encoded protein: CASSQGIAGATYEQYF.

This clone was observed a few times. J is TRBJ1-1 and V is TRBV28; D remains ambiguous. Germline V CDR1 and CDR2: MDHEN, SYDVKM. The CDR3 covers 13 residues. The germline V and J ends were trimmed by 5 bases and 0 bases, with 7 bases remaining between them. The CDR3 DNA follows: TGTGCCAGCAGTCCCAGAATGAACACTGAAGCTTTCTTT. This gives the protein CASSPRMNTEAFF.

The CDR3 protein is CASNRATNYGYTF. In DNA, the CDR3 is TGTGCCAGCAACAGGGCAACTAACTATGGCTACACCTTC. The rearrangement uses TRBV28 and TRBJ1-2; maybe TRBD1 (6 bases). Deletions cut 7 bases from V and 0 bases from J, with 9 bases between. This CDR3 contains 13 residues. Germline CDR1 is MDHEN and CDR2 is SYDVKM.

The CDR3 nucleotides read TGTGCCAGCAGTTTCCGGGACAGGATTGAAGCTTTCTTT. This encodes CASSFRDRIEAFF. V usage is TRBV28 and J usage is TRBJ1-1, with 8 bases aligning to TRBD1. The CDR3 is 13 residues long. Germline assignment: CDR1 MDHEN and CDR2 SYDVKM. J lost 7 bases, V lost 3 bases, and 4 bases had no gene match. The variable domain in full, completed from reference TRBV28 and TRBJ1-1, reads DVKVTQSSRYLVKRTGEKVFLECVQDMDHENMFWYRQDPGLGLRLIYFSYDVKMKEKGDIPEGYSVSREKKERFSLILESASTNQTSMYLCASSFRDRIEAFFGQGTRLTVV.

This sequence joins TRBV7-6 and TRBJ2-2; unclear D gene. The CDR3 length is 15 residues. Trimming cost V 3 bases and J 0 bases, with 8 bases left between them. Germline loops: CDR1 SGHVS, CDR2 FNYEAQ. CDR3 protein: CASSLGTANTGELFF. The CDR3 DNA reads TGTGCCAGCAGCTTGGGCACGGCGAACACCGGGGAGCTGTTTTTT.

V gene TRBV5-4 combines with J gene TRBJ2-7; tentative D call: TRBD2 (5 bases). The V end lost 0 bases, the J end lost 2 bases, and 12 bases lay between the germline ends. The germline CDR1 and CDR2 sequences are SGHNT and YYREEE (reference sequence). This CDR3 region has 15 residues. CDR3 sequence: CASSLEDSVAYEQYF. The CDR3 nucleotides read TGTGCCAGCAGCTTGGAGGATAGCGTCGCCTACGAGCAGTACTTC.

The chain combines TRBV2 with TRBJ1-4; no firm D call. Germline CDR1 SNHLY, CDR2 FYNNEI. V was pared by 2 bases and J by 8 bases, with 15 bases between. The CDR3 has 15 amino acids. This CDR3 reads CASSEFPRVREKLFF. DNA of the CDR3: TGTGCCAGCAGTGAATTCCCGAGGGTACGGGAAAAACTGTTTTTT.

This clone was detected only once. The genes are TRBV2 and TRBJ1-4, with 9 bases lining up with TRBD1. V shed 6 bases and J 7 bases; nucleotides not matched to a gene: 6. The germline V gene has CDR1 SNHLY and CDR2 FYNNEI. This CDR3 is 14 amino acids long. The CDR3 DNA is TGTGCCAGCAGGATAGACAGGGGGGGTGAAAAACTGTTTTTT. Amino acids: CASRIDRGGEKLFF.

This clone was seen a handful of times. The chain recombines TRBV15 with TRBJ1-1; 8 bases fit TRBD1. V lost 0 bases and J lost 5; bases outside the gene matches: 5. CDR1 and CDR2 (germline): LNHNV, YYDKDF (reference sequence). The CDR3 has 15 residues. CDR3 sequence (DNA): TGTGCCACCAGCAGAGATTCGAACAGGGGGACTGAAGCTTTCTTT. Its translation is CATSRDSNRGTEAFF. Full variable domain (remainder filled in from reference TRBV15 and TRBJ1-1): DAMVIQNPRYQVTQFGKPVTLSCSQTLNHNVMYWYQQKSSQAPKLLFHYYDKDFNNEADTPDNFQSRRPNTSFCFLDIRSPGLGDTAMYLCATSRDSNRGTEAFFGQGTRLTVV.

This clone was seen only a few times. The CDR3 nucleotides read TGTGCCAGCAGCTCCCAGGGGGCGGGAGTGATCAATGAGCAGTTCTTC. Translating gives CASSSQGAGVINEQFF. J is TRBJ2-1 and V is TRBV7-2, with D possibly TRBD1 on 8 matching bases. The CDR3 runs to 16 residues. Germline CDR1 SGHTA, CDR2 FQGNSA. Trimming cost V 4 bases and J 6 bases, with 19 bases left between them.

The chain couples TRBV19 to TRBJ1-5; 10 nucleotides agree with TRBD1. This CDR3 has 15 amino acids. With 6 bases clipped from V and 6 bases from J, the junction kept 8 bases outside the gene matches. Germline V lookup: CDR1 LNHDA, CDR2 SQIVND (reference sequence). The CDR3 region has the DNA TGTGCCAGTAGCCCAAAGGGACAGGGGCTTCAGCCCCAGCATTTT. Encoded protein: CASSPKGQGLQPQHF.

The chain carries TRBV28 and TRBJ2-5, with a weak D call TRBD2 (6 bases). Germline CDR1 reads MDHEN; CDR2 reads SYDVKM. This CDR3 has 15 amino acids. The V end lost 1 base, the J end lost 1 base, and 10 bases lay between the germline ends. CDR3 residues: CASSLYASAQETQYF. The CDR3 DNA reads as TGTGCCAGCAGTTTATATGCTAGCGCCCAAGAGACCCAGTACTTC.

The chain employs TRBV5-1 and TRBJ1-1; D gene ambiguous. The V end was cut by 1 base, the J end by 1 base, with 5 bases between. The CDR3 loop spans 13 amino acids. CDR1 and CDR2 from the germline V gene are SGHRS and YFSETQ. The CDR3 DNA is TGCGCCAGCAGCTTGCGCAGGAACACTGAAGCTTTCTTT. Translation: CASSLRRNTEAFF.

The CDR3 DNA reads TGTGCCACCGGGACAGGGACCTACAATGAGCAGTTCTTC. Protein sequence: CATGTGTYNEQFF. This chain uses TRBV19 with TRBJ2-1, with 9 positions matching TRBD1. The CDR3 extends over 13 amino acids. The ends lost 10 bases at V and 2 bases at J; junction bases unmatched: 3. Germline V lookup: CDR1 LNHDA, CDR2 SQIVND (reference sequence).

This clone was counted only a few times. This chain connects TRBV9 to TRBJ1-2, with no clear D. The CDR3 has 13 residues. Between the trimmed V and J ends, which lost 0 bases and 4 bases, there was a span of 7 bases. Germline V CDR1 and CDR2: SGDLS, YYNGEE. The CDR3 DNA sequence: TGTGCCAGCAGCGTAGATGGGAGCTATGGCTACACCTTC. Translation gives CASSVDGSYGYTF. Using reference TRBV9 and TRBJ1-2 for the parts outside the CDR3, the full variable domain is DSGVTQTPKHLITATGQRVTLRCSPRSGDLSVYWYQQSLDQGLQFLIQYYNGEERAKGNILERFSAQQFPDLHSELNLSSLELGDSALYFCASSVDGSYGYTFGSGTRLTVV.

V usage is TRBV7-2 and J usage is TRBJ2-4, with a weak D call TRBD1 (7 bases). V lost 2 bases, J lost 6 bases, and 11 bases lay in between. In germline, CDR1 is SGHTA, CDR2 FQGNSA. The CDR3 totals 14 residues. This CDR3 reads CASSLSQGGNIQYF. Written as DNA, the CDR3 is TGTGCCAGCAGCTTAAGCCAGGGGGGAAACATTCAGTACTTC.

This clone was recorded a few times. This chain uses TRBV7-2 with TRBJ1-5, with TRBD1 matching over 7 bases. V lost 3 bases, J lost 0 bases, and 8 bases stayed unmatched. This CDR3 is 17 amino acids long. The germline CDR1 and CDR2 sequences are SGHTA and FQGNSA. DNA for the CDR3: TGTGCCAGCAGCTTGCTGCCGACAGGGTATAGCAATCAGCCCCAGCATTTT. It yields the protein CASSLLPTGYSNQPQHF.

The chain combines TRBV7-2 with TRBJ1-5; 9 bases align to TRBD1. Per the germline V gene, CDR1 is SGHTA and CDR2 is FQGNSA. CDR3 size: 14 residues. The junction had 6 bases not matched to a gene; V was cut back by 5 bases and J by 7 bases. In DNA form, the CDR3 reads TGTGCCAGCAGCATCGACAGGGGGGACCAGCCCCAGCATTTT. Amino acid sequence: CASSIDRGDQPQHF.

The chain is built from TRBV11-2 and TRBJ2-1; 8 nucleotides align to TRBD2. Trimming removed 3 bases from V and 6 bases from J; junction bases left unmatched: 10. The length of the CDR3 is 16 residues. Per the germline V gene, CDR1 is SGHAT and CDR2 is FQNNGV. As DNA, the CDR3 is TGTGCCAGCAGCTTGAGTACTAGCGGAATTTCCAATGAGCAGTTCTTC. It codes for CASSLSTSGISNEQFF.

With respect to this clone: One junction end disagrees with the germline gene, perhaps due to a read error. The chain has TRBV5-5 and TRBJ2-7, with TRBD1 as a possible D gene (6 bases). CDR3 length: 15 residues. Germline V gene lookup returns CDR1 SGHKS and CDR2 YYEKEE (reference sequence). CDR3 protein: CASRLDQGLFYEQYF. CDR3 DNA sequence: TGTGCCAGCAGATTGGATCAGGGGCTTTTTTACGAGCAGTACTTC.